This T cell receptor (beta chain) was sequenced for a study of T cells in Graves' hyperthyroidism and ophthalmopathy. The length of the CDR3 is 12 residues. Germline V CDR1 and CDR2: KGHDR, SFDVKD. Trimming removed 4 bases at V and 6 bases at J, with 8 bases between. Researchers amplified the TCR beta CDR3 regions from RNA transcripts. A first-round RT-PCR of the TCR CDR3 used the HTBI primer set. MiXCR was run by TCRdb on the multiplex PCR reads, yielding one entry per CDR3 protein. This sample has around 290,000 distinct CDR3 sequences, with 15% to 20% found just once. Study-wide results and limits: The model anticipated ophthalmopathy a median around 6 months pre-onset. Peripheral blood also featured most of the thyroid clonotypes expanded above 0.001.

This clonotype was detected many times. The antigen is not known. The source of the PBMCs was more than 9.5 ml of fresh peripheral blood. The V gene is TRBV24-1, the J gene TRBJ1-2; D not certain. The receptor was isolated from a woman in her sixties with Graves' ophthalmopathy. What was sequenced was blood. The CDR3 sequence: CATSDGRHGYTF. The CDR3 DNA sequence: TGTGCCACCAGTGACGGAAGACATGGCTACACCTTC.